There are many counts of the clone carrying this T cell receptor beta chain. As yet, its antigen is unknown. The time point was: newly diagnosed GD, antithyroid drugs for less than 3 months. PBMC-derived RNA was used for the TCR library. This sample is part of a study of regulatory T cells in long-lasting Graves disease. Overall study results and limits: TRBV28, TRBJ1-2 and TRBJ2-5 emerged as the favored segments in persistent disease.

Germline values: CDR1 SNHLY, CDR2 FYNNEI. V shed 3 bases and J 5 bases; nucleotides not matched to a gene: 2. There are 14 residues in the CDR3. CDR3-region Arm-PCR and iRepertoire HTBI primers produced the TCR beta libraries. TCRdb itself ran the multiplex PCR reads through MiXCR, one entry per CDR3 protein. The data contain 400,000 to 500,000 distinct CDR3 sequences, approximately 16% of them singletons. The sample was also reused in another study, on T cells in Graves' hyperthyroidism and ophthalmopathy.

The material was peripheral blood mononuclear cells (PBMCs), obtained at new diagnosis, from a patient treated with antithyroid drugs. The TCR was taken from a woman in her twenties or thirties with Graves disease. The chain has TRBV2 and TRBJ2-2, with TRBD1 matching 8 bases. CDR3 loop: CASSEGQATGELFF. The CDR3 DNA is TGTGCCAGCAGTGAGGGACAGGCGACCGGGGAGCTGTTTTTT.